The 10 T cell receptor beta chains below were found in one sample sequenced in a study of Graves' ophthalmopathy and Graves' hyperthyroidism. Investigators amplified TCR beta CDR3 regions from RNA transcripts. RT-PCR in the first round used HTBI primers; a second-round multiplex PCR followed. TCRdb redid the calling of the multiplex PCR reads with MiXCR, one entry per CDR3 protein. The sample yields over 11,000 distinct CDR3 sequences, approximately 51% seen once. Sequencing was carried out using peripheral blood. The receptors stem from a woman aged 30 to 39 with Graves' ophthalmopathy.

CDR3 nucleotide sequence: TGCAGTGCTAGAGATTTCGCTCTCGCCCCCTACGAGCAGTACTTC. This translates into CSARDFALAPYEQYF. V gene TRBV20-1 combines with J gene TRBJ2-7; D is undetermined. V was clipped by 0 bases and J by 2 bases, with 14 bases between them. The CDR3 totals 15 residues. Germline V gene data show CDR1 as DFQATT and CDR2 as SNEGSKA (reference sequence).

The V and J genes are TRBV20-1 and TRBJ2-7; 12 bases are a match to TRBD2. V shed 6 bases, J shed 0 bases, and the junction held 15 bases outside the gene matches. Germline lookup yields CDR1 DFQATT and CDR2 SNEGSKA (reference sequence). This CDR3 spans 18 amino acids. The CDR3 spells CSASTSGGAPPCSYEQYV. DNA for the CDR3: TGCAGTGCGTCGACTAGCGGGGGTGCACCTCCGTGCTCCTACGAGCAGTACGTC.

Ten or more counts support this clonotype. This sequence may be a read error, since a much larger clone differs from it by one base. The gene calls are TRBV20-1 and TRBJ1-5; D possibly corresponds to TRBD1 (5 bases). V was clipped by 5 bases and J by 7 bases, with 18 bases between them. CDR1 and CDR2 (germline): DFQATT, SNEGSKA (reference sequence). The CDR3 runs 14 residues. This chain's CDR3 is CSAGGTEGRQPQHF. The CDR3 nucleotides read TGCAGTGCTGGAGGTACAGAGGGGAGACAGCCCCAGCATTTT.

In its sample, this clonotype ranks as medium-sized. CDR3 nucleotides: TGTGCCAGCAGCTTAGCCCGGGATCAGCCCCAGCATTTT. As protein: CASSLARDQPQHF. V and J are TRBV7-9 and TRBJ1-5, with D uncertain. Germline CDR1 SEHNR, CDR2 FQNEAQ (reference sequence). The CDR3 runs to 13 residues. The V end lost 0 bases, the J end lost 5 bases, and 5 bases lay between the germline ends.

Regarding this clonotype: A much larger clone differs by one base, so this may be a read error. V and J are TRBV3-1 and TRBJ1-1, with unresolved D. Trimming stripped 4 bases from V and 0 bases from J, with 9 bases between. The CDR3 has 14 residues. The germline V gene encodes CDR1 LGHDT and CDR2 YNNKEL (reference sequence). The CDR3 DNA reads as TGTGCCAGCAGCCGTAGATATGTGAACACTGAAGCTTTCTTT. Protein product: CASSRRYVNTEAFF.

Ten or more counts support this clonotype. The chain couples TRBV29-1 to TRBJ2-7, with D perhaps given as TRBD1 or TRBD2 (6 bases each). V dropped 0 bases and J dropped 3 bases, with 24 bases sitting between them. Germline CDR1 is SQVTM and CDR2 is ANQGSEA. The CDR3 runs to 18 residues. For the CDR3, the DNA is TGCAGCGTTGAAGACAAGACGGACTTGACTAGGGGGGACTACGAGCAGTACTTC. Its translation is CSVEDKTDLTRGDYEQYF.

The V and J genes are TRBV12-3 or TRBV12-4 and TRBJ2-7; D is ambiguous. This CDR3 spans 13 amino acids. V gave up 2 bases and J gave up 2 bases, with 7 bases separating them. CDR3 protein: CASSLPATYEQYF. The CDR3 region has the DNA TGTGCCAGCAGTTTACCCGCGACCTACGAGCAGTACTTC.

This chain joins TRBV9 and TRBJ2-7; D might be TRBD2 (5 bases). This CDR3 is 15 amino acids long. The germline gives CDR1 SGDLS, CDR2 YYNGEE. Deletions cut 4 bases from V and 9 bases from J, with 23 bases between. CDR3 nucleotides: TGTGCCAGCAGCCCCGACTCAAGCGGCAGCCTAGGGCAGTACTTC. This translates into CASSPDSSGSLGQYF.

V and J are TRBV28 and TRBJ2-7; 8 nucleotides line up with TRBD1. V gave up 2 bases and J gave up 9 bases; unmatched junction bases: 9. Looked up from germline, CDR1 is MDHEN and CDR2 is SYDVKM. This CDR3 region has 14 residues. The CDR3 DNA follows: TGTGCCAGCAGTTTAGGAAGGGACAGGTCGGGGCAGTACTTC. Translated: CASSLGRDRSGQYF.

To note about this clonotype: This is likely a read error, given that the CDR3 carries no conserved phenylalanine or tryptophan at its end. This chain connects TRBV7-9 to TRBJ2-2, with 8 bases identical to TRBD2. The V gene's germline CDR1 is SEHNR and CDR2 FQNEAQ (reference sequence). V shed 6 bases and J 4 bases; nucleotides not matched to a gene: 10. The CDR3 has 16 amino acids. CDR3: CASRIRFREGTGELFS. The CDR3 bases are TGTGCCAGCAGGATAAGGTTCCGGGAGGGCACCGGGGAGCTGTTTTCT.